These 20 T cell receptor beta chains share one sample of origin, sequenced in a study of OX40 agonist ivuxolimab in advanced cancers. TCRdb's copy holds only in-frame clones and misses some; the assay was immunoSEQ multiplex PCR. The sample has 90,000 to 130,000 clones, around 93% seen once. Material: CD4+ or CD8+ T cells sorted from blood, obtained in a trial of the OX40 agonist ivuxolimab. Every receptor here comes from an adult with an advanced solid tumor such as melanoma, head and neck, liver or kidney cancer.

CDR3 region: CASSQGTSETQYF. The CDR3 DNA follows: TGTGCCAGCAGCCAGGGGACTAGTGAGACCCAGTACTTC. The rearrangement links TRBV7-3 to TRBJ2-5, with TRBD2 matching 8 bases. The V and J ends lost 5 bases and 5 bases, in that order; junction bases with no gene match: 4. The CDR3 runs to 13 residues. Germline CDR1 is SGHTA and CDR2 is FQGTGA.

The V gene is TRBV11-2, the J gene TRBJ2-5, with TRBD2 matching over 9 bases. CDR3 length: 15 amino acids. V gave up 3 bases and J gave up 1 base; unmatched junction bases: 3. The germline V gene encodes CDR1 SGHAT and CDR2 FQNNGV. CDR3 in DNA: TGTGCCAGCAGCTTTTCTAGCGGGGCCCAAGAGACCCAGTACTTC. It specifies CASSFSSGAQETQYF.

The chain links TRBV2 to TRBJ1-5; possibly TRBD1 for D (6 bases). Germline CDR1 and CDR2: SNHLY and FYNNEI. Trimming left V 6 bases short and J 2 bases short, with 14 bases between. The CDR3 length is 15 residues. CDR3 in DNA: TGTGCCAGCAGAGGACAGCCGGTTGGCAATCAGCCCCAGCATTTT. Encoded protein: CASRGQPVGNQPQHF.

The genes are TRBV7-6 and TRBJ2-3, with no clear D. V was pared by 1 base and J by 1 base, with 12 bases between. Germline CDR1 and CDR2: SGHVS and FNYEAQ. CDR3 length equals 16 residues. The CDR3 reads CASSLGVGYGTDTQYF. In DNA form, the CDR3 reads TGTGCCAGCAGCTTAGGAGTTGGATACGGCACAGATACGCAGTATTTT.

This sequence joins TRBV6-5 and TRBJ2-1; unclear D gene. Trimming left V 0 bases short and J 2 bases short, with 2 bases between. The CDR3 loop spans 13 amino acids. Germline V gives CDR1 MNHEY, CDR2 SVGAGI. In DNA, the CDR3 is TGTGCCAGCAGTTACTCGGCCTACAATGAGCAGTTCTTC. It encodes CASSYSAYNEQFF.

The J gene is TRBJ1-1, the V gene TRBV15; D not certain. This CDR3 region has 13 residues. V was shortened by 1 base and J by 8 bases, with 11 bases between the two germline ends. Germline V gives CDR1 LNHNV, CDR2 YYDKDF (reference sequence). CDR3 residues: CATSRGQGREAFF. As DNA, the CDR3 is TGTGCCACCAGCAGAGGTCAAGGACGAGAAGCTTTCTTT. Full variable domain (outside the CDR3, taken from reference TRBV15 and TRBJ1-1): DAMVIQNPRYQVTQFGKPVTLSCSQTLNHNVMYWYQQKSSQAPKLLFHYYDKDFNNEADTPDNFQSRRPNTSFCFLDIRSPGLGDTAMYLCATSRGQGREAFFGQGTRLTVV.

This chain's CDR3 is CASSLRQGWQPQHF. The CDR3 DNA reads as TGTGCCAGCAGCCTTAGACAGGGCTGGCAGCCCCAGCATTTT. The V and J genes are TRBV6-6 and TRBJ1-5; 7 bases agree with TRBD1. CDR1 is MNHNY, CDR2 SVGAGI, per germline (reference sequence). The CDR3 is 14 residues long. The ends lost 6 bases at V and 7 bases at J; junction bases unmatched: 9.

The chain links TRBV11-2 to TRBJ2-7; D gene uncertain. The CDR3 runs to 14 residues. Germline CDR1 reads SGHAT; CDR2 reads FQNNGV. The V gene lost 1 base and the J gene lost 7 bases, with 14 bases spanning the gap. The CDR3 sequence is CASSLAGPQGEQYF. The CDR3 nucleotides are TGTGCCAGCAGCTTAGCTGGGCCCCAAGGAGAGCAGTACTTC.

This chain connects TRBV19 to TRBJ1-2; D is undetermined. The CDR3 consists of 16 residues. CDR1 LNHDA and CDR2 SQIVND come from the germline V gene (reference sequence). V was pared by 7 bases and J by 0 bases, with 18 bases between. The CDR3 DNA reads TGTGCCAGTACCGGAAACCAACACCGAGCTAACTATGGCTACACCTTC. This codes for CASTGNQHRANYGYTF.

This clone has a single count. The chain joins TRBV5-6 to TRBJ1-1; the D gene is possibly TRBD1 (5 bases). V gave up 0 bases and J gave up 6 bases, with 15 bases separating them. The V gene's germline CDR1 is SGHDT and CDR2 YYEEEE. The CDR3 is 15 residues long. Here the CDR3 DNA reads TGTGCCAGCAGCTTGGGGGGACGAGGAACTTCTGAAGCTTTCTTT. Translating gives CASSLGGRGTSEAFF.

This chain links TRBV6-6 with TRBJ1-3; no clear D. The germline V and J ends were trimmed by 5 bases and 0 bases, with 11 bases remaining between them. The CDR3 spans 15 residues. Per germline, CDR1 MNHNY and CDR2 SVGAGI (reference sequence). The CDR3 sequence: CASSQRLNSGNTIYF. CDR3 bases: TGTGCCAGCAGTCAACGACTCAACTCTGGAAACACCATATATTTT.

This clone was found a few times. The chain has TRBV5-4 and TRBJ2-7; 13 bases align to TRBD2. V gave up 0 bases and J gave up 6 bases; unmatched junction bases: 3. The CDR3 contains 15 residues. The germline gives CDR1 SGHNT, CDR2 YYREEE (reference sequence). The CDR3 reads CASSLGLAGGSEQYF. CDR3 sequence (DNA): TGTGCCAGCAGCTTGGGACTAGCGGGAGGAAGCGAGCAGTACTTC. Filled out from reference TRBV5-4 and TRBJ2-7, the complete variable domain reads ETGVTQSPTHLIKTRGQQVTLRCSSQSGHNTVSWYQQALGQGPQFIFQYYREEENGRGNFPPRFSGLQFPNYSSELNVNALELDDSALYLCASSLGLAGGSEQYFGPGTRLTVT.

The gene calls are TRBV6-1 and TRBJ2-5, with TRBD2 matching 9 bases. Germline-derived CDR1 and CDR2 are MNHNS and SASEGT. The CDR3 runs 15 residues. The V gene end was trimmed by 4 bases and the J gene end by 1 base; junction bases not matched to a gene: 4. CDR3 protein: CASSGAGGFQETQYF. As DNA, the CDR3 is TGTGCCAGCAGTGGAGCGGGGGGTTTCCAAGAGACCCAGTACTTC.

The chain has TRBV5-6 and TRBJ1-2; no reliable D call. The CDR3 totals 14 residues. The V gene's germline CDR1 is SGHDT and CDR2 YYEEEE. V lost 5 bases to trimming and J lost 5 bases, with 16 bases between them. CDR3 sequence (DNA): TGTGCCAGCAGTCATCGAGACGGTGTATATGGCTACACCTTC. Protein sequence: CASSHRDGVYGYTF. Full variable domain (remainder filled in from reference TRBV5-6 and TRBJ1-2): DAGVTQSPTHLIKTRGQQVTLRCSPKSGHDTVSWYQQALGQGPQFIFQYYEEEERQRGNFPDRFSGHQFPNYSSELNVNALLLGDSALYLCASSHRDGVYGYTFGSGTRLTVV.

This sequence joins TRBV28 and TRBJ2-5; D gene unclear. The ends were cut back, 6 bases at V and 3 bases at J, with 14 bases in the middle. Germline V gene sequence: CDR1 MDHEN, CDR2 SYDVKM. The length of the CDR3 is 14 residues. The DNA for the CDR3 is TGTGCCAGCAGCACCCGCCGGCCTAAAGAGACCCAGTACTTC. Translated, it gives CASSTRRPKETQYF.

This chain uses TRBV2 with TRBJ2-5, with 7 nucleotides matching TRBD1. The CDR3 is 12 residues long. With 10 bases clipped from V and 3 bases from J, the junction kept 5 bases outside the gene matches. Germline V CDR1 and CDR2: SNHLY, FYNNEI. The CDR3 spells CATGQVKETQYF. CDR3 nucleotide sequence: TGTGCCACAGGACAGGTCAAAGAGACCCAGTACTTC.

CDR3 DNA sequence: TGTGCCAGCAGCCAAGATGGGACAGGGGCGTACTATGGCTACACCTTC. Translation gives CASSQDGTGAYYGYTF. This chain links TRBV4-2 with TRBJ1-2, with TRBD1 matching over 10 bases. The CDR3 sequence is 16 residues long. CDR1 is LGHNA, CDR2 YNFKEQ, per germline. The trim removed 0 bases at V and 3 bases at J, leaving 4 bases unmatched.

This sequence joins TRBV10-1 and TRBJ2-2; D is tentatively TRBD1 or TRBD2 (5 bases each). Germline loops: CDR1 WNHNN, CDR2 SYGVQD (reference sequence). The CDR3 has 13 amino acids. V was pared by 6 bases and J by 6 bases, with 11 bases between. The CDR3 region is CASSAQGAGELFF. CDR3 nucleotide sequence: TGCGCCAGCAGCGCTCAGGGAGCCGGGGAGCTGTTTTTT.

This rearrangement joins TRBV30 to TRBJ1-3, with D perhaps TRBD1 (6 bases). V shed 1 base and J shed 0 bases, with 10 bases lying between them. This CDR3 has 15 residues. Per germline, CDR1 GTSNPN and CDR2 SVGIG (reference sequence). The chain's CDR3 is CAWSDTGSSGNTIYF. In DNA form, the CDR3 reads TGTGCCTGGAGTGACACAGGGAGCTCTGGAAACACCATATATTTT.

This chain connects TRBV27 to TRBJ2-3; TRBD1 matches 7 bases. J lost 0 bases, V lost 6 bases, and 9 bases had no gene match. The germline gives CDR1 MNHEY, CDR2 SMNVEV (reference sequence). This CDR3 spans 16 amino acids. The chain's CDR3 is CASRRGGQASTDTQYF. CDR3 coding DNA: TGTGCCAGCAGGCGTGGTGGACAGGCAAGCACAGATACGCAGTATTTT.